The following is a TCR beta chain sequence with its context. Its antigen is unknown. The observed sequence ends 3 residues before the CDR3 terminus, with the missing tail filled in from the germline J gene. The sample belongs to a study of T cells in women clearing cervical HPV infection. Across the study: No precancer developed; the control's incident HPV16 infection cleared within 12 months.

Broader study findings: Richness plus V gene abundances separated cases from controls with AUC about 0.8. CIN3+ cases had significantly higher TCR repertoire richness than controls, but evenness did not differ. TRBV6-7 abundance was lower in cases than controls (around 0.11% versus 0.16%).

V lost 3 bases, J lost 4 bases, and 13 bases stayed unmatched. This CDR3 spans 18 amino acids. The V gene's germline CDR1 is SNHLY and CDR2 FYNNEI. Generated by immunoSEQ multiplex PCR, the TCRdb table keeps only in-frame clones and is missing some. The table for this sample gives approximately 35,000 clones. This sequence joins TRBV2 and TRBJ2-3; 10 nucleotides line up with TRBD1. Sequencing input: blood buffy coat. The receptor's source is a woman aged 18 to 75 with a cervical HPV16 infection that either progressed to CIN3+ or cleared (not recorded which). The DNA read from the CDR3 is TGTGCCAGCAGTGATCCTCTGGGCGGGACAGGGGATGCAGATACG. It encodes CASSDPLGGTGDADT. The CDR3 as a whole reads CASSDPLGGTGDADTQYF. Full variable domain (remainder filled in from reference TRBV2 and TRBJ2-3): EPEVTQTPSHQVTQMGQEVILRCVPISNHLYFYWYRQILGQKVEFLVSFYNNEISEKSEIFDDQFSVERPDGSNFTLKIRSTKLEDSAMYFCASSDPLGGTGDADTQYFGPGTRLTVL.